This T cell receptor beta chain originates from a study of early T cells in non-severe SARS-CoV-2 infection. About the study: The study sequenced bulk RNA from unsorted whole blood, with chains unpaired.

CDR3 size: 13 residues. Trimming cost V 3 bases and J 4 bases, with 10 bases left between them. Researchers tagged individual cDNA molecules with unique molecular identifiers. One entry per CDR3 protein, called by TCRdb with MiXCR from the 5' RACE reads. The sample lists around 75,000 distinct CDR3 sequences, roughly a tenth occurring once. Broader study findings: Database matching using VDJdb favored anti-spike CD8 responses, with private and CD4 specificities left missing.

This clonotype counts as medium-sized. Antigen unknown. The sequence derives from an adult who was a healthcare worker with PCR-confirmed SARS-CoV-2 infection or an uninfected control (not recorded which). Sequencing was carried out using whole blood. The chain uses TRBV12-3 or TRBV12-4 and TRBJ2-7; D might be TRBD1 (6 bases). The CDR3 region is CASSLNRVYEQYF. Here the CDR3 DNA reads TGTGCCAGCAGTTTGAACAGGGTTTACGAGCAGTACTTC.